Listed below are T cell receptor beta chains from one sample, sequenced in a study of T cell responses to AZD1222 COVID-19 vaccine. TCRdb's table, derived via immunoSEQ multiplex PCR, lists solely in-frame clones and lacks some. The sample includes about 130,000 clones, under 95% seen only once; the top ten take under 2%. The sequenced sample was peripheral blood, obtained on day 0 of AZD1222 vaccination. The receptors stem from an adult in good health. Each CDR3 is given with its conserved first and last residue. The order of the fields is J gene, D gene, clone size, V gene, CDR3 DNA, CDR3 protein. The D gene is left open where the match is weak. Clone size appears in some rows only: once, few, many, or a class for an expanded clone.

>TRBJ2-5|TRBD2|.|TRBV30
TGTGCCTGGAAAGGGCTAGCGGGGGGGCAGGAGCGGGAGACCCAGTACTTC
CAWKGLAGGQERETQYF
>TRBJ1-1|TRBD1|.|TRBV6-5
TGTGCCAGCAGGCCCGATAGGCAGGGGGCGGCTGAAGCTTTCTTT
CASRPDRQGAAEAFF
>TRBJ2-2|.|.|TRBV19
TGTGCCAGTAGGCCCGCTTTGACCACCGGGGAGCTGTTTTTT
CASRPALTTGELFF
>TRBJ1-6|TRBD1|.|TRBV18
TGTGCCAGCTCACCACGGACAGGGAATTCACCCCTCCACTTT
CASSPRTGNSPLHF
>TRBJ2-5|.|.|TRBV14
TGTGCCAGCAGCCAAGAGCGGGAGACCCAGTACTTC
CASSQERETQYF
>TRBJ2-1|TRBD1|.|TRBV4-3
TGCGCCAGCAGCCAGGACAGGGGGCTAACGGGGAATGAGCAGTTCTTC
CASSQDRGLTGNEQFF
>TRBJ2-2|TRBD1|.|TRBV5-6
TGTGCCAGCAGCTTGGGCCCAGGGGGCGCCGGGGAGCTGTTTTTT
CASSLGPGGAGELFF
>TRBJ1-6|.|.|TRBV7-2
TGTGCCAGCAGCTTTACAGCCTCGAGCTCCTATAATTCACCCCTCCACTTT
CASSFTASSSYNSPLHF
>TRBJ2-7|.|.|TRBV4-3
TGCGCCAGCAGCCAAGTATGGGCCGGGGGCTCCTACGAGCAGTACTTC
CASSQVWAGGSYEQYF
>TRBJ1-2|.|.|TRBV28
TGTGCCAGCAGTTCCACCGGGACACTCCAAAGTGGCTACACCTTC
CASSSTGTLQSGYTF
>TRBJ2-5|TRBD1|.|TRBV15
TGTGCCACCAGCAGTCGGACAGGGGGCCTCGTCGCGGAGACCCAGTACTTC
CATSSRTGGLVAETQYF
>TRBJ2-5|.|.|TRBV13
TGTGCCAGCAGCCCAACGCTGAGGCAGGAGACCCAGTACTTC
CASSPTLRQETQYF
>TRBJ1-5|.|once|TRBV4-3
TGCGCCAGCAGCCAATCGGGGCAGGGTGACCAGCCCCAGCATTTT
CASSQSGQGDQPQHF
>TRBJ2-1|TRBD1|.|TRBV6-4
TGTGCCAGCAGGGGACAGGGGGCCTACAATGAGCAGTTCTTC
CASRGQGAYNEQFF
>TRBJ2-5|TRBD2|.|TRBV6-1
TGTGCCAGCAGTGTGGGACTAGCGGGGGCCAACCCCCCCTGGGAGACCCAGTACTTC
CASSVGLAGANPPWETQYF
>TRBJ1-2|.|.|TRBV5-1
TGCGCCAGCAGCTTACGGAGTAGGACGGTGGAAGCTAACTATGGCTACACCTTC
CASSLRSRTVEANYGYTF
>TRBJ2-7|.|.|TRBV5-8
TGTGCCAGCCCCCCAGGGTCCTACGAGCAGTACTTC
CASPPGSYEQYF
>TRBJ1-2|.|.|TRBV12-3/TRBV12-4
TGTGCCAGCAGCCCAGGGGTTGGCTACACCTTC
CASSPGVGYTF
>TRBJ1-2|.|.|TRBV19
TGTGCCAGTAGCGGTCCCGATTTTCTTAACTATGGCTACACCTTC
CASSGPDFLNYGYTF
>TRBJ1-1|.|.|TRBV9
TGTGCCAGCAGCCCTTCGGCGAGGAACACTGAAGCTTTCTTT
CASSPSARNTEAFF
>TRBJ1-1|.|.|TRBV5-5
TGTGCCAGCAGCGGCGGGCCTGGGGGGACTGAAGCTTTCTTT
CASSGGPGGTEAFF
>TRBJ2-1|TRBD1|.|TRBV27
TGTGCCAGCAGTCCGGACAGGGAGCCCTACAATGAGCAGTTCTTC
CASSPDREPYNEQFF
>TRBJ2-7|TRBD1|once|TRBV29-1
TGCAGCGTGGGGACAGGGGCCCACTACGAGCAGTACTTC
CSVGTGAHYEQYF
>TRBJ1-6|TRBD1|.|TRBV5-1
TGCGCCAGCAGCCGGGACAGGGGTTATAATTCACCCCTCCACTTT
CASSRDRGYNSPLHF
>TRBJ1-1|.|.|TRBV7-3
TGTGCCAGCAGCTCCCCGGAGGCAGCTAACACTGAAGCTTTCTTT
CASSSPEAANTEAFF
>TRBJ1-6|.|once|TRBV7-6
TGTGCCAGCAGCTTAGGACGTTCACCCCTCCACTTT
CASSLGRSPLHF